Listed below are T cell receptor beta chains from one sample, sequenced in a study of shared clonotypes between healthy human individuals. Here immunoSEQ multiplex PCR was the method, and the copy in TCRdb shows in-frame clones only, minus some. The sample lists 660,000 or so clones, 90% to 97% occurring once. Sequenced sample: naive CD8+ T cells sorted from blood. These receptors originate from a young woman in good health. Each CDR3 is given with its conserved first and last residue. D genes are given only for firm matches. Size values are once, few and many counts, or a class for expanded clones, and some rows have none.

J | D | size | V | DNA | CDR3
TRBJ2-7 | TRBD2 | . | TRBV28 | TGTGCCAGCAGCCCAGGGACTAGCGGCCACGAGCAGTACTTC | CASSPGTSGHEQYF
TRBJ2-1 | TRBD2 | . | TRBV2 | TGTGCCAGCAGTGCTGGACTAGCGGGATTCATCAATGAGCAGTTCTTC | CASSAGLAGFINEQFF
TRBJ2-3 | . | . | TRBV27 | TGTGCCAGCAGTTTTAGCGGAGGTACCACAGATACGCAGTATTTT | CASSFSGGTTDTQYF
TRBJ2-4 | TRBD2 | . | TRBV5-4 | TGTGCCAGCAGTCCGGGACTAGCGGGAGAGGGCCATAAAATTACTCAGTACTTC | CASSPGLAGEGHKITQYF
TRBJ2-7 | . | . | TRBV27 | TGTGCCAGCAGTTTGATCGGGGGCGCGGGGTACGAGCAGTACTTC | CASSLIGGAGYEQYF
TRBJ2-5 | . | once | TRBV13 | TGTGCCAGCAGCTTAGGCCTAAACAGACAAGAGACCCAGTACTTC | CASSLGLNRQETQYF
TRBJ2-7 | TRBD1 | . | TRBV13 | TGTGCCAGCAGCCCCGGACAGGGGGCTTGGGAGCAGTACTTC | CASSPGQGAWEQYF
TRBJ2-1 | TRBD2 | . | TRBV5-1 | TGCGCCAGCAGCTTGGCACTAGCGGGAGGCAATGAGCAGTTCTTC | CASSLALAGGNEQFF
TRBJ1-2 | . | . | TRBV7-8 | TGTGCCAGCAGCTTAGATATGGCCGGGAGCCCTCTCTATGGCTACACCTTC | CASSLDMAGSPLYGYTF
TRBJ2-7 | . | . | TRBV5-6 | TGTGCCAGCAGCTTGGACGGCTCCTACGAGCAGTACTTC | CASSLDGSYEQYF
TRBJ1-1 | TRBD1 | . | TRBV19 | TGTGCCAGTAGTATGGCCCCTCGGACAGGTCAGACTGAAGCTTTCTTT | CASSMAPRTGQTEAFF
TRBJ2-5 | TRBD2 | . | TRBV9 | TGTGCCAGCAGCGTGGGATTGACTAGCGGGGTTAAAGAGACCCAGTACTTC | CASSVGLTSGVKETQYF
TRBJ2-1 | TRBD1 | . | TRBV2 | TGTGCCAGCAGTGCAACAGGGGATATCTACAATGAGCAGTTCTTC | CASSATGDIYNEQFF
TRBJ2-5 | . | . | TRBV20-1 | TGCAGTGCTAGACTCCAAGAGACCCAGTACTTC | CSARLQETQYF
TRBJ2-1 | . | . | TRBV9 | TGTGCCAGCAGCGGACCGGGGCTATACGATGAGCAGTTCTTC | CASSGPGLYDEQFF
TRBJ2-3 | TRBD2 | . | TRBV27 | TGTGCCAGCAGTTATATCGGGACTAGCGGGAGGGATACGCAGTATTTT | CASSYIGTSGRDTQYF